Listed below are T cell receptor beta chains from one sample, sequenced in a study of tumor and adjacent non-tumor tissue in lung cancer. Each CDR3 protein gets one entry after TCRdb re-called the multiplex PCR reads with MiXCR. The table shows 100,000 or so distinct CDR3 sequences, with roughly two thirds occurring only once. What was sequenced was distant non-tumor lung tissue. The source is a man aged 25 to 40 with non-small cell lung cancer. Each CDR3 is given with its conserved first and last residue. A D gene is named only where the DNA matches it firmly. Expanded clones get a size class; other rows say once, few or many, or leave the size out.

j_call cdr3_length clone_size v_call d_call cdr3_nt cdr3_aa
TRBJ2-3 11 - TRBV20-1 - TGTAGTGCTGCCCCGGGGGATAGGCAGTATTTT CSAAPGDRQYF
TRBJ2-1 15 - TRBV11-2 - TGTGACAGCAGCCCAGGGGAGTTAATCTACAATGCGCAGTTCTTC CDSSPGELIYNAQFF
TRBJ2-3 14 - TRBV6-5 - TGTGCCAGCAGTTCTTTCCTGAACACAGATACGCAGTATTTT CASSSFLNTDTQYF
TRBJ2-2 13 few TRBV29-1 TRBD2 TGCAACGTTAGTAGCGGGGCCGGTGGGGAGCTGTTTTTT CNVSSGAGGELFF
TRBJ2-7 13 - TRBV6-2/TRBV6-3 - TGTGCCAGCAGTTACAGGTCACACTACGAGCAGTACTTC CASSYRSHYEQYF
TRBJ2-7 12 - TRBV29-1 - TGCAGCGTTGAAGCGTCCTCCTACAAGCAGTACTTC CSVEASSYKQYF
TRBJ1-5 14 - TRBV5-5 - TGTGCCAGCAGCTTGGGTTACCTGGATCAGCCCCGGCATTTT CASSLGYLDQPRHF
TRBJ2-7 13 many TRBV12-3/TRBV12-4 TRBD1 TGTGCCAGCAGCACGGGACAGGCGGGAGAGCAGTACTTC CASSTGQAGEQYF
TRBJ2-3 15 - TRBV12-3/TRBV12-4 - TGTACCAGCAGTTCACCGGGTCAGCGGATAGATACGCAGTATTTT CTSSSPGQRIDTQYF
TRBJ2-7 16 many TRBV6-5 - TGTGCCAGCAAGGATACTAGTAGTTTCAGCTTCTACGAGCAGTACTTC CASKDTSSFSFYEQYF
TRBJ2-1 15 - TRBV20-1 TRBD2 TGCAGTGTTAGCAGCGGGGCCCGATTCTACTATGAGCAGTTCTTC CSVSSGARFYYEQFF
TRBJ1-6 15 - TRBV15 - TGTGCCACCAGCAGAGAATCCGTCGGGAACTCACCCCTCCACTTT CATSRESVGNSPLHF
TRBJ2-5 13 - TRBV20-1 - TGCAGTGCTATAGAGGGACCACAAGAGACCCAGTACTTC CSAIEGPQETQYF
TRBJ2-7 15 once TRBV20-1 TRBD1 TGCAATGTTAGAGAGGGGGCGGGACAGGTCTACGAGCAGTACTTC CNVREGAGQVYEQYF
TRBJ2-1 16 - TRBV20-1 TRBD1 TGCAGTGCTGGGGACCGGGGACAGGGGACATACAATGAACAGTTCTTC CSAGDRGQGTYNEQFF
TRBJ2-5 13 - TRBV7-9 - TGTGCCAGCAGCGCCCCCCTGAGCGAGCCCCAGTACTTC CASSAPLSEPQYF